The TCR beta chain described here comes from a study of CD8 T cells in ankylosing spondylitis. Findings and caveats of the study: For ankylosing spondylitis blood, a TCR beta motif of roughly 8 highly homologous variants appeared characteristic. The disease-linked clones had a CD8+ phenotype and low blood frequencies. Reportedly, significant enrichment of disease-linked clones occurred in matched ankylosing spondylitis synovial fluid.

This clonotype has a handful of counts. Its matching antigen is unknown. As the method for making TCR beta libraries, quantitative 5'-RACE with molecular barcodes was used. Via MiXCR, TCRdb re-called the 5' RACE reads, giving one row per CDR3 protein. The sample lists about 360,000 distinct CDR3 sequences; 20% to 25% were seen once. The germline V gene has CDR1 SEHNR and CDR2 FQNEAQ (reference sequence). CDR3 size: 16 residues. V was clipped by 4 bases and J by 3 bases, with 19 bases between them. The clonotype was recovered from a male donor with ankylosing spondylitis or in good health (not recorded which). J is TRBJ2-7 and V is TRBV7-9; a weak D match, TRBD2 (6 bases). The sequencing input was blood, either unsorted or a sorted T cell fraction (not recorded which). CDR3: CASSSPAGSEVYEQYF. The CDR3 DNA reads TGTGCCAGCAGCTCACCCGCGGGGTCGGAGGTCTACGAGCAGTACTTC.